These 2 T cell receptor beta chains originate from one sample sequenced in a study of post-analysis software for immune sequencing data. Study-level results: Relative to controls, patients had 5 or 6 TRBV segments at higher frequency, with TRBV5-6, TRBV5-1 and TRBV20-1 among these.

TCR beta cDNA libraries included unique molecular identifiers. A single record per CDR3 protein comes from TCRdb applying MiXCR to the PCR reads. The sample contains roughly 170,000 distinct CDR3 sequences, approximately 28% of which appear only once. Their antigens are not known. Sequenced material: blood. The receptors stem from a girl aged 5-17 years with multiple sclerosis.

The J gene is TRBJ2-5, the V gene TRBV12-3 or TRBV12-4; D is perhaps TRBD1 or TRBD2 (7 bases each). The J call may not be correct, given that the DNA end is closer to TRBJ2-7. The CDR3 length is 16 residues. This CDR3 is CASSARRQGSGNEQYF. The CDR3 nucleotides are TGTGCCAGCAGCGCACGTAGACAGGGAAGCGGGAACGAGCAGTACTTC.

A note on this clonotype: This clone may be a read error of a much larger clone one base away. The chain has TRBV29-1 and TRBJ2-1, with 7 bases that match TRBD2. From germline, CDR1 is SQVTM and CDR2 ANQGSEA. The ends lost 6 bases at V and 2 bases at J; junction bases unmatched: 7. The CDR3 totals 14 residues. CDR3 coding DNA: TGCAGCGTAGCTAGGAGCGGGGCCTACAATGAGCAGTTCTTC. Protein product: CSVARSGAYNEQFF.